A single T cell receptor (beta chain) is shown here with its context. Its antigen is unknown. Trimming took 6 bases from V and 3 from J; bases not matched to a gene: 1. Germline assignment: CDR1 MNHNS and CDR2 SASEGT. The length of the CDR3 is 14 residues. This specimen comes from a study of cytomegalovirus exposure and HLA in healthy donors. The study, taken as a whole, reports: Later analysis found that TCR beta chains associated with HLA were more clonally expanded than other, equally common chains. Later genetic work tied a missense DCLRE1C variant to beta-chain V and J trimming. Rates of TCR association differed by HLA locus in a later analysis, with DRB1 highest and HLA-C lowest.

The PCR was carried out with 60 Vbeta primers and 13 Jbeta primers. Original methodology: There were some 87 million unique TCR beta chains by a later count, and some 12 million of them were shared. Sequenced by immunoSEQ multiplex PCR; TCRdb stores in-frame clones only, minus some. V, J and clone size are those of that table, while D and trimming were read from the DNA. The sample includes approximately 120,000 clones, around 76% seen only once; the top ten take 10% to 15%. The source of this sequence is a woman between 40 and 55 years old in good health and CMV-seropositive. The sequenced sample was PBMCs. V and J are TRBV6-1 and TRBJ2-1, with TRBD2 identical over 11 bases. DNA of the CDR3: TGTGCCAGCAGGGGACTAGCGGACTACAATGAGCAGTTCTTC. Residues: CASRGLADYNEQFF.